The T cell receptor (beta chain) under discussion was sequenced for a study of response to subunit inactivated influenza vaccine. Findings and limits, study-wide: Only a handful of new T cells, the authors suggested, are recruited with each seasonal influenza vaccination.

This clonotype has just a few counts. Its antigen is undetermined. TCRdb called the RT-PCR reads again in MiXCR, with one record for every CDR3 protein. The sample has roughly 760,000 distinct CDR3 sequences; 21% are singletons. The germline gives CDR1 MNHNS, CDR2 SASEGT. After removal of 6 bases from V and 2 bases from J, the junction contained 7 bases not matched to a gene. The CDR3 spans 15 residues. This clonotype was obtained from a man aged 50-59 years who received an inactivated influenza vaccine. The specimen was PBMCs from blood, collected roughly 5 days after vaccination. This chain connects TRBV6-1 to TRBJ2-5; 9 nucleotides match TRBD1. The CDR3, as DNA: TGTGCCAGCAGGGTGGACAGGGGTGGACAAGAGACCCAGTACTTC. This encodes CASRVDRGGQETQYF.